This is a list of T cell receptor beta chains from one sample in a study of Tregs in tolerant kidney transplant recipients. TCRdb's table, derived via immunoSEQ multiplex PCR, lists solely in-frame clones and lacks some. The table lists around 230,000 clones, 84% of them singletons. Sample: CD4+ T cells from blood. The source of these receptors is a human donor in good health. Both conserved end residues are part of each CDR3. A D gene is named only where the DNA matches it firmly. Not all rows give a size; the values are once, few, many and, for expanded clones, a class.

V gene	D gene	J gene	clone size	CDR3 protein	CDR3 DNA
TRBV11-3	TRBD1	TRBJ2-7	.	CASSRQGSSYEQYF	TGTGCCAGCAGCAGACAGGGTAGCTCCTACGAGCAGTACTTC
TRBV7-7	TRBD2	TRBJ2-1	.	CASSLEASGRVDEQFF	TGTGCCAGCAGCTTAGAAGCTAGCGGGAGGGTTGATGAGCAGTTCTTC
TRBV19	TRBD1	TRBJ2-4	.	CASSTSTWTGFKNIQYF	TGTGCCAGTAGTACCTCAACCTGGACAGGGTTCAAAAACATTCAGTACTTC
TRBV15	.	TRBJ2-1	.	CATSPKTGAYNEQFF	TGTGCCACCAGCCCAAAGACAGGAGCGTACAATGAGCAGTTCTTC
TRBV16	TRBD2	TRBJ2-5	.	CASSEGLAGRETQYF	TGTGCCAGCAGCGAGGGACTAGCGGGGAGAGAGACCCAGTACTTC
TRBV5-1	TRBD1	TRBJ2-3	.	CASSSDRTTDTQYF	TGCGCCAGCAGCTCGGACAGGACCACAGATACGCAGTATTTT
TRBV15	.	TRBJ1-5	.	CATSASRQVNQPQHF	TGTGCCACCAGTGCTAGTCGACAGGTCAATCAGCCCCAGCATTTT
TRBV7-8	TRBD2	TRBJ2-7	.	CASSLGKGGRLYEQYF	TGTGCCAGCAGCTTAGGGAAAGGCGGGAGGCTCTACGAGCAGTACTTC
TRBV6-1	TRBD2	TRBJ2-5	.	CARGLAGRRETQYF	TGTGCCAGGGGACTAGCGGGAAGGAGAGAGACCCAGTACTTC
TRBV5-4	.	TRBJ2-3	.	CASSPAPTTDTQYF	TGTGCCAGCAGCCCGGCGCCGACCACAGATACGCAGTATTTT
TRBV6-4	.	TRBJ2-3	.	CASSDSGGTSTDTQYF	TGTGCCAGCAGTGACTCTGGCGGGACTAGCACAGATACGCAGTATTTT
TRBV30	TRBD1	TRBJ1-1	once	CAWRERTGLNTEAFF	TGTGCCTGGAGGGAAAGGACAGGGTTGAACACTGAAGCTTTCTTT
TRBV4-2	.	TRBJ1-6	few	CASSQPYIAGSPLHF	TGTGCCAGCAGCCAACCTTACATCGCCGGTTCACCCCTCCACTTT
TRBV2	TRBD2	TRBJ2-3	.	CASSEGLATDTQYF	TGTGCCAGCAGTGAGGGACTAGCAACAGATACGCAGTATTTT
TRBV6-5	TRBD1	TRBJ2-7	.	CASTYRGRKEEQYF	TGTGCCAGCACGTACAGGGGGCGAAAGGAGGAGCAGTACTTC
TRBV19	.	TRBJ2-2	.	CASREQGQIGTGELFF	TGTGCCAGTAGAGAGCAGGGGCAAATCGGGACCGGGGAGCTGTTTTTT
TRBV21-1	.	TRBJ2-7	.	CASSKPGSGRADEQYF	TGTGCCAGCAGCAAACCTGGGAGCGGGAGGGCCGACGAGCAGTACTTC
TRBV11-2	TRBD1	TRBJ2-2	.	CASSPERTGGGTGELFF	TGTGCCAGCAGCCCCGAGCGGACAGGGGGTGGCACCGGGGAGCTGTTTTTT
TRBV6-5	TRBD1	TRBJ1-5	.	CASSPDRGQNQPQHF	TGTGCCAGCAGTCCTGACAGGGGGCAGAATCAGCCCCAGCATTTT
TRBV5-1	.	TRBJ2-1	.	CASSLDPGVYNEQFF	TGCGCCAGCAGCTTGGACCCGGGGGTTTACAATGAGCAGTTCTTC
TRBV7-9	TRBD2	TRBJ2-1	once	CASSLVTGTSGNEQFF	TGTGCCAGCAGCTTAGTCACCGGGACTAGCGGGAATGAGCAGTTCTTC
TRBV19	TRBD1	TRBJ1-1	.	CASSIVGQVNTEAFF	TGTGCCAGTAGTATAGTTGGACAGGTGAACACTGAAGCTTTCTTT
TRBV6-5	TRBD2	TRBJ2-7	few	CASSYSFTSGTYEQYF	TGTGCCAGCAGTTACTCTTTTACTAGCGGAACCTACGAGCAGTACTTC
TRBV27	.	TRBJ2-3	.	CASSRRTTDTQYF	TGTGCCAGCAGTCGACGGACCACAGATACGCAGTATTTT
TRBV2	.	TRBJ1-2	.	CASAKQGIYGYTF	TGTGCCAGCGCTAAACAGGGCATCTATGGCTACACCTTC
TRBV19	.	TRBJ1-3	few	CAVRGRPGPSGNTIYF	TGTGCCGTTAGGGGACGGCCGGGACCCTCTGGAAACACCATATATTTT
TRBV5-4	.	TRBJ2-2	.	CASSFGGGELFF	TGTGCCAGCAGCTTCGGAGGCGGGGAGCTGTTTTTT
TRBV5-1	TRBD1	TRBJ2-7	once	CASSTGQGDGEQYF	TGCGCCAGCAGCACAGGACAGGGGGATGGCGAGCAGTACTTC
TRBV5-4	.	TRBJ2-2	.	CASSFQGVGELFF	TGTGCCAGCAGCTTCCAGGGTGTCGGGGAGCTGTTTTTT
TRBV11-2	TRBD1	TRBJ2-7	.	CASCQGTVEQYF	TGTGCCAGCTGCCAAGGGACAGTTGAGCAGTACTTC
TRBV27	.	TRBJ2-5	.	CASSLFQRQEQYF	TGTGCCAGCAGTTTATTTCAGCGACAAGAGCAGTACTTC
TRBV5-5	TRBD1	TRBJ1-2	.	CASSTWTGGNYGYTF	TGTGCCAGCAGCACATGGACAGGGGGCAACTATGGCTACACCTTC
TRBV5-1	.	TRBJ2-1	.	CASSLQMNYVNEQFF	TGCGCCAGCAGCTTGCAAATGAATTATGTCAATGAGCAGTTCTTC
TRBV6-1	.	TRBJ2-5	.	CASSFGTLQETQYF	TGTGCCAGCAGCTTCGGGACCCTCCAAGAGACCCAGTACTTC
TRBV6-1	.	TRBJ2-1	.	CASNALAAGEQFF	TGTGCCAGCAACGCGCTAGCCGCCGGTGAGCAGTTCTTC
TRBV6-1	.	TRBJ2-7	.	CASSRASYEQYF	TGTGCCAGCAGCCGAGCCAGCTACGAGCAGTACTTC
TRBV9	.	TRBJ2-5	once	CASSVVGASSETQYF	TGTGCCAGCAGCGTAGTCGGGGCCTCCTCCGAGACCCAGTACTTC
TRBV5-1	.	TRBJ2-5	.	CASSLSGVQETQYF	TGCGCCAGCAGCTTGTCCGGGGTTCAAGAGACCCAGTACTTC
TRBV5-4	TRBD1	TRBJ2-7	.	CASSRDRGVGEQYF	TGTGCCAGCAGCCGTGACAGGGGAGTCGGCGAGCAGTACTTC
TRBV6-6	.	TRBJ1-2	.	CASSYSGNYGYTF	TGTGCCAGCAGTTACTCAGGTAACTATGGCTACACCTTC
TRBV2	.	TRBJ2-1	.	CASSVERVENEQFF	TGTGCCAGCAGTGTGGAGAGGGTGGAAAATGAGCAGTTCTTC